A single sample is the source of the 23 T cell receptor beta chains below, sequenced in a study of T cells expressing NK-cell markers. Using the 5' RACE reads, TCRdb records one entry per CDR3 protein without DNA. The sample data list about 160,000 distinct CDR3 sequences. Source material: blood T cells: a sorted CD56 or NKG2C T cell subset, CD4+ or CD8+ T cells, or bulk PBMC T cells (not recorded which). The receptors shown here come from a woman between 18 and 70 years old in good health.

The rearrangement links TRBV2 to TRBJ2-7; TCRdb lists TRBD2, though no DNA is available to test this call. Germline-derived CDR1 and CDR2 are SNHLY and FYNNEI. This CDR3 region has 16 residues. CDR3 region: CASISLADLRGHEQYF.

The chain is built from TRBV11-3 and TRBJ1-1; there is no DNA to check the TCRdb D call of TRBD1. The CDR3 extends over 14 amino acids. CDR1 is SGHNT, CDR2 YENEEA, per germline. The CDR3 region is CASSLGGSNTEAFF.

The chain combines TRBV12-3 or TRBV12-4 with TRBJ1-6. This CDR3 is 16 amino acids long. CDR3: CASSLDQSSYNSPLHF.

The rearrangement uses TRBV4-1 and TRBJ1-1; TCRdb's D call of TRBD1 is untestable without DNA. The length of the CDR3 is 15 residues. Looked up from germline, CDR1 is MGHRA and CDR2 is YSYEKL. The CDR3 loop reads CASSDVGQGGTEAFF.

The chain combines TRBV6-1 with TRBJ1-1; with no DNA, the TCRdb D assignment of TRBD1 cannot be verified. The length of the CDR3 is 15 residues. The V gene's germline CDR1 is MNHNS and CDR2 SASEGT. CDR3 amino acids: CASSDAATENTEAFF.

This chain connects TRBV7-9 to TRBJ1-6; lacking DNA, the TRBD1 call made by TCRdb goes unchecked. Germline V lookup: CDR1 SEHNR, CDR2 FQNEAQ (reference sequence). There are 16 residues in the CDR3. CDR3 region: CASSFGGMGYNSPLHF.

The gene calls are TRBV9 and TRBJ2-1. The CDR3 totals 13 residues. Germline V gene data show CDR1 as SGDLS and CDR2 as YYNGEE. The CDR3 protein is CASSGRLDNEQFF.

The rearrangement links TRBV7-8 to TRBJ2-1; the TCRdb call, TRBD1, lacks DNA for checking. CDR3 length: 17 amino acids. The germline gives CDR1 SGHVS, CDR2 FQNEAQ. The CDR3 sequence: CASSLASGGSSYNEQFF. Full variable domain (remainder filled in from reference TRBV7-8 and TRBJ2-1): GAGVSQSPRYKVAKRGQDVALRCDPISGHVSLFWYQQALGQGPEFLTYFQNEAQLDKSGLPSDRFFAERPEGSVSTLKIQRTQQEDSAVYLCASSLASGGSSYNEQFFGPGTRLTVL.

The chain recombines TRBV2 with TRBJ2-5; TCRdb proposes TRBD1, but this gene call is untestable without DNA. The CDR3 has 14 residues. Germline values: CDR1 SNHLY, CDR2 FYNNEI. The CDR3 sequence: CASSGTGDQETQYF.

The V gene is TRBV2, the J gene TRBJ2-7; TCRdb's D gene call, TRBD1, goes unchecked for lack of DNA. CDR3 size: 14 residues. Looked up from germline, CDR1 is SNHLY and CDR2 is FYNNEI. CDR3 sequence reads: CASRAGTGTYEQYF.

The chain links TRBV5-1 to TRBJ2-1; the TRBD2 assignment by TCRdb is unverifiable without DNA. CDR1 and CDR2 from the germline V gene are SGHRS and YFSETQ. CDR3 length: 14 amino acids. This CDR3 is CASSLERPGSEQFF.

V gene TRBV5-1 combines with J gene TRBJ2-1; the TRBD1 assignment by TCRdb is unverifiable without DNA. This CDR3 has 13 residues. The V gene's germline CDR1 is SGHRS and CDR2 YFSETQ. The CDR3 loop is CASSSTQGDEQFF.

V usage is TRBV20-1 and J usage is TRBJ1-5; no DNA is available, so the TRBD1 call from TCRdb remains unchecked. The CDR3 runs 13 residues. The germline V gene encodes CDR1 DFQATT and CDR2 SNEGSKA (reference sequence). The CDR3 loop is CSARDRSNQPQHF.

This CDR3 is CASRSSTVNSPLHF. The rearrangement links TRBV12-3 or TRBV12-4 to TRBJ1-6. The CDR3 totals 14 residues.

The CDR3 region is CAISGSGQINEKLFF. The chain employs TRBV10-3 and TRBJ1-4; TCRdb designates TRBD1, a call that cannot be tested without DNA. The CDR3 consists of 15 residues. Germline CDR1 is ENHRY and CDR2 is SYGVKD.

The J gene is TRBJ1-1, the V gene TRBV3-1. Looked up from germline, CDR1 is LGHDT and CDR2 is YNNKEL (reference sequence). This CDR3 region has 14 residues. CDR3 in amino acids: CASSQVPGGTEAFF.

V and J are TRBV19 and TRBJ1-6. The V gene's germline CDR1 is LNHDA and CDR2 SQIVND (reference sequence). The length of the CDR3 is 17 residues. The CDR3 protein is CASSSLEYWGNNSPLHF.

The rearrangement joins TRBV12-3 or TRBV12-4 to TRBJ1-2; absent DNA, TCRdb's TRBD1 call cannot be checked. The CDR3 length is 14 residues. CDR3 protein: CASSPQGMGYGYTF.

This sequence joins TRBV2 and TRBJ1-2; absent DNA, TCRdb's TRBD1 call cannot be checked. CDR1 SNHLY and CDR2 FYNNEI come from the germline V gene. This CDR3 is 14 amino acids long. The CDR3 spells CASKDREGPYGYTF.

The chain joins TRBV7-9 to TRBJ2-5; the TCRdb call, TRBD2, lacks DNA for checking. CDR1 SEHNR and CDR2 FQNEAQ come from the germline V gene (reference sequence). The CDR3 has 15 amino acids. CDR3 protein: CASSLWLAGGETQYF.

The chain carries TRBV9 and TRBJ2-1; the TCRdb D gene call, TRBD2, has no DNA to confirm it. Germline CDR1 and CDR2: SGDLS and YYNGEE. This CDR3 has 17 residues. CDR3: CASSAPRLDPSYNEQFF.

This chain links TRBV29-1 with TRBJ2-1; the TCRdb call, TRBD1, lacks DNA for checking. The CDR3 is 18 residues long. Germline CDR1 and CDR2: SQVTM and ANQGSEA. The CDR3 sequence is CSAQPERERGTKANEQFF.

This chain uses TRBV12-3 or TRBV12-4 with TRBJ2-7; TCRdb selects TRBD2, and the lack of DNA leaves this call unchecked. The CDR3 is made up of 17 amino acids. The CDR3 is CASSSRTSGGVRDEQYF.